These T cell receptor beta chains were read from a single sample in a study of blood T cell repertoires in COVID-19. Produced via immunoSEQ multiplex PCR; TCRdb's table is partial and in-frame only. The sample records around 250,000 clones, approximately 83% being singletons. Sequenced: PBMCs or T cells enriched from blood (not recorded which). These receptors were collected from a woman between 45 and 60 years old who had recovered from COVID-19. The CDR3 runs from the conserved cysteine through the conserved F or W. Fields, in order: J gene, D gene, V gene, CDR3 protein. The D gene is left open where the match is weak.

TRBJ1-1 - TRBV5-1 CASSLGTETEAFF
TRBJ1-5 TRBD1 TRBV3-1/TRBV3-2 CASSSFSGGLFGQPQHF
TRBJ2-7 - TRBV24-1 CATSEYGSYEQYF
TRBJ2-7 - TRBV19 CASSTVISSYEQYF
TRBJ1-2 - TRBV30 CAWSGQVYGYTF
TRBJ2-7 TRBD2 TRBV27 CASRYVSSGRHEQYF
TRBJ1-2 - TRBV18 CASSPLAFPNNYGYTF
TRBJ1-2 - TRBV27 CASSGGQYYGYTF
TRBJ1-4 - TRBV2 CASSVGGLNEKLFF
TRBJ1-2 TRBD1 TRBV28 CASSWDRALTSNYGYTF
TRBJ2-1 - TRBV5-6 CASSRRGPSSYNEQFF
TRBJ1-1 TRBD1 TRBV7-9 CASSLRDRNTEAFF
TRBJ2-1 - TRBV7-9 CASSRVGEQFF
TRBJ2-5 TRBD2 TRBV5-1 CASSLGSSGQETQYF
TRBJ1-2 - TRBV19 CASSIGRTFTF
TRBJ1-5 - TRBV6-5 CASSYPRQSNQPQHF
TRBJ2-5 - TRBV28 CASSAGRTPSFKETQYF
TRBJ2-2 - TRBV4-1 CASSQETGAVTGELFF
TRBJ2-2 - TRBV6-1 CASSEGPQGGELFF
TRBJ2-3 TRBD2 TRBV10-1 CASSAGLAGLDTQYF
TRBJ1-1 - TRBV6-6 CASSPGWGTGMNTEAFF
TRBJ2-7 - TRBV19 CASSPRQEREQYF
TRBJ2-7 TRBD1 TRBV28 CASSSPGGQGINEQYF